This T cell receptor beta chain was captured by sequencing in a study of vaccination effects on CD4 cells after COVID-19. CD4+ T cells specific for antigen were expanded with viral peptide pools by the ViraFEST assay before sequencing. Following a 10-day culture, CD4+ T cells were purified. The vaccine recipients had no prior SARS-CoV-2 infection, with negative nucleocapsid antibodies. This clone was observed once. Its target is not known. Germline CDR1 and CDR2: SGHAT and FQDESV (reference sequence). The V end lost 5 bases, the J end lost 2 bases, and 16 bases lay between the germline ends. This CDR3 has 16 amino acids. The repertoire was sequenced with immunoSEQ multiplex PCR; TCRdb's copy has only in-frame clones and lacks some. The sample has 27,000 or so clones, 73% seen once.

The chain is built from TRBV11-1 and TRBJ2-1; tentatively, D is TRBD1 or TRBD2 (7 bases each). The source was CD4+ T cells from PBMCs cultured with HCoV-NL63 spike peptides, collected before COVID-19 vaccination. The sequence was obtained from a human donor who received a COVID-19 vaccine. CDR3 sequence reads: CASSQQGGVAYNEQFF. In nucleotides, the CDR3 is TGTGCCAGCAGCCAGCAGGGGGGGGTTGCCTACAATGAGCAGTTCTTC. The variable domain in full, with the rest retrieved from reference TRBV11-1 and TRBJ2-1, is EAEVAQSPRYKITEKSQAVAFWCDPISGHATLYWYRQILGQGPELLVQFQDESVVDDSQLPKDRFSAERLKGVDSTLKIQPAELGDSAMYLCASSQQGGVAYNEQFFGPGTRLTVL.